The present T cell receptor beta chain was sequenced within a study of blood T cell repertoires in COVID-19. About the research overall: Sample material is recorded as cDNA or gDNA derived from T cells, B-cell-depleted T cells, or PBMCs.

Authors' methods: Amplification of reference gene primers provided the estimated nucleated cell counts. Repertoires were generated with immunoSEQ multiplex PCR, while TCRdb's copy carries only in-frame clones and drops some. D and trimming come from the DNA, and the V and J calls and clone size come from that table. The sample has tens of thousands of clones; roughly 88% are singletons. The V end lost 3 bases, the J end lost 5 bases, and 14 bases lay between the germline ends. CDR1 is SGHDT and CDR2 is YYEEEE in the germline V gene. The CDR3 has 14 amino acids. The material sequenced was peripheral blood. The receptor was derived from a human donor in a cohort sampled during active COVID-19. This chain uses TRBV5-6 with TRBJ2-5; D possibly corresponds to TRBD1 (7 bases). The CDR3: CASSSRDSGETQYF. DNA for the CDR3: TGTGCCAGCAGCTCCCGGGACAGCGGGGAGACCCAGTACTTC.